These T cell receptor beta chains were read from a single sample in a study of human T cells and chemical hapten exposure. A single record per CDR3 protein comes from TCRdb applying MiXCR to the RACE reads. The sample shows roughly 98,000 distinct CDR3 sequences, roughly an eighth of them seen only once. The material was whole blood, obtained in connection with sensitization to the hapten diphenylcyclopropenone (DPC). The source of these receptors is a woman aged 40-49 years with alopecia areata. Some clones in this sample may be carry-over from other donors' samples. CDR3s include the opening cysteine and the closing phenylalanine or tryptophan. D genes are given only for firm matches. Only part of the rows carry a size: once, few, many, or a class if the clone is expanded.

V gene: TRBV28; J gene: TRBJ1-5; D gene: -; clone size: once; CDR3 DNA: TGTACCAGCAGTAGGGCATCTCGGATATCAAATCAGCCCCAGCATTTT; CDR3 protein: CTSSRASRISNQPQHF
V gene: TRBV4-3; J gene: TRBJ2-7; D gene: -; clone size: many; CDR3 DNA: TGCGCCAGCAGCCAAGGGGGTCTATGGGAGAACGGGGTCTACGAGCAGTACTTC; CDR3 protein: CASSQGGLWENGVYEQYF
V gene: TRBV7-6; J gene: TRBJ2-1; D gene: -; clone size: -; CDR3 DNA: TGTGCCAGCAGCCAGGTTATGGGGATTGAGCAGTTCTTC; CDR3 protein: CASSQVMGIEQFF
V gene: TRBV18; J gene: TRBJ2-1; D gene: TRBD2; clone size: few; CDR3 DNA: TGTGCCAGCTCACCTACTAGCGGGAGAGGGGATGAGCAGTTCTTC; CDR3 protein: CASSPTSGRGDEQFF
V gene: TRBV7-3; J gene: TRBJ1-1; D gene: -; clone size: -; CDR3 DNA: TGTGCCAGCAGCTCTTCAGGCTACCCGGGTACTGAAGCTTTCTTT; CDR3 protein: CASSSSGYPGTEAFF
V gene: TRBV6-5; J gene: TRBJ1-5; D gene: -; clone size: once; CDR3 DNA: TGTGCCAGCAGCCCCCTTCGAAATCAGCCCCAGCATTTT; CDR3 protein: CASSPLRNQPQHF
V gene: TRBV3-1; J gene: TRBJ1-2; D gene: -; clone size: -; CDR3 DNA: TGTGCCAGCAGCCCTTACACAGATAACTATGGCTACACCTTC; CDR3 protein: CASSPYTDNYGYTF
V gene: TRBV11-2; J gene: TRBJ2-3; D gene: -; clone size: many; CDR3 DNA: TGTGCCAGCAGCTCGACATGGGCCCCCACAGATACGCAGTATTTT; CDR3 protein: CASSSTWAPTDTQYF
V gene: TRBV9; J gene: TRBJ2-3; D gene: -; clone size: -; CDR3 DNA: TGTGCCAGCAGCTCCCAAATCAGCGCCGGAGTTGGAGATACGCAGTATTTT; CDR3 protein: CASSSQISAGVGDTQYF
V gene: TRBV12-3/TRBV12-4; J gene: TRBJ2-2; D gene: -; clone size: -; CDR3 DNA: TGTGCCAGCAGTTTAGCGCTCGGGGTTACCGGGGAGCTGTTTTTT; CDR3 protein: CASSLALGVTGELFF
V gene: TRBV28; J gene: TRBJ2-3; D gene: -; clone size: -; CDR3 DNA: TGTGCCAGCAAAAGCACAGATACGCAGTATTTT; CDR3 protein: CASKSTDTQYF
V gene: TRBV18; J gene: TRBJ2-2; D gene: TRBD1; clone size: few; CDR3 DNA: TGTGCCAGCTCACCGGGACAGAGACTAAACACCGGGGAGCTGTTTTTT; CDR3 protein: CASSPGQRLNTGELFF
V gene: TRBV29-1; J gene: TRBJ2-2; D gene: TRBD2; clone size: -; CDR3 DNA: TGCAGCGTTAATCTAGCGGGAAGGGCTATGGCCGGGGAGCTGTTTTTT; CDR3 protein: CSVNLAGRAMAGELFF
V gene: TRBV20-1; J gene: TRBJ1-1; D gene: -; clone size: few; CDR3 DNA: TGCAGTGCGTCGACGCCTGGGAACACTGAAGCTTTCTTT; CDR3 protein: CSASTPGNTEAFF